The next 32 T cell receptor beta chains were all read from a single sample in a study of shared clonotypes between healthy human individuals. Profiled with immunoSEQ multiplex PCR; TCRdb holds only in-frame clones, not every one. The sample contains around 980,000 clones, approximately 80% of which appear only once. The specimen was memory CD4+ T cells from PBMCs. The subset here: CD45RA-negative fraction. The receptor source for this set is a man aged 18 to 29 in good health. Some clones in this sample may be carry-over from other donors' samples.

V usage is TRBV2 and J usage is TRBJ2-7; 14 bases are a match to TRBD2. Germline assignment: CDR1 SNHLY and CDR2 FYNNEI. The V segment lost 9 bases and the J segment 6 bases; nucleotides outside the gene matches: 7. This CDR3 contains 14 residues. CDR3 amino acids: CASQGLAGVSEQYF. The CDR3 coding sequence is TGTGCCAGTCAGGGACTAGCGGGAGTTAGCGAGCAGTACTTC.

This chain's CDR3 is CASSEATAGVLNEQFF. The DNA for the CDR3 is TGTGCCAGCAGTGAAGCGACCGCGGGGGTTCTCAATGAGCAGTTCTTC. The chain couples TRBV6-1 to TRBJ2-1, with 7 nucleotides matching TRBD2. CDR1 is MNHNS and CDR2 is SASEGT in the germline V gene. V lost 0 bases to trimming and J lost 6 bases; unmatched junction nucleotides: 8. This CDR3 is built from 16 residues.

V gene TRBV4-1 combines with J gene TRBJ1-2; 11 positions match TRBD1. The CDR3 covers 18 residues. The junction had 16 bases not matched to a gene; V was cut back by 2 bases and J by 8 bases. Per germline, CDR1 MGHRA and CDR2 YSYEKL. In DNA form, the CDR3 reads TGCGCCAGCAGCCAACAATTTGGACCGGGACAGGGGGTAGAAGGCTACACCTTC. As protein: CASSQQFGPGQGVEGYTF.

The rearrangement links TRBV9 to TRBJ2-3; 10 positions agree with TRBD2. Germline CDR1 SGDLS, CDR2 YYNGEE. V trimming: 8 bases; J trimming: 5 bases; junction bases outside the gene matches: 5. The CDR3 loop spans 13 amino acids. CDR3 nucleotide sequence: TGTGCCAGTAATCTAGCGGGAGTAGATACGCAGTATTTT. Amino acid sequence: CASNLAGVDTQYF.

The chain has TRBV19 and TRBJ2-7; 7 bases fit TRBD1. Germline CDR1 LNHDA, CDR2 SQIVND (reference sequence). The CDR3 is made up of 16 amino acids. Trimming removed 3 bases from V and 0 bases from J; junction bases left unmatched: 8. The CDR3 is CASSIPGQLHSYEQYF. The DNA of the CDR3 is TGTGCCAGTAGTATTCCGGGACAGCTCCACTCCTACGAGCAGTACTTC.

This sequence joins TRBV7-2 and TRBJ2-5; D gene ambiguous. Germline CDR1 reads SGHTA; CDR2 reads FQGNSA. This CDR3 has 13 residues. Trimming cost V 4 bases and J 5 bases, with 11 bases left between them. The CDR3 loop is CASSYSPSETQYF. The CDR3 region has the DNA TGTGCCAGCAGCTACTCCCCTTCGGAGACCCAGTACTTC. The complete variable domain, with remaining parts taken from reference TRBV7-2 and TRBJ2-5, reads GAGVSQSPSNKVTEKGKDVELRCDPISGHTALYWYRQSLGQGLEFLIYFQGNSAPDKSGLPSDRFSAERTGGSVSTLTIQRTQQEDSAVYLCASSYSPSETQYFGPGTRLLVL.

With regard to this clone: Sequence at one end of the junction differs from germline and may be a read error. This chain uses TRBV5-1 with TRBJ2-2; D is uncertain. Germline CDR1 SGHRS, CDR2 YFSETQ. The CDR3 length is 15 residues. The CDR3 protein is CASSLRPPNTGELFF. CDR3 DNA: TGTGCCAGCAGCTTGCGCCCGCCGAACACCGGGGAGCTGTTTTTT.

The J gene is TRBJ2-7, the V gene TRBV28; D might be TRBD1 (5 bases). Germline CDR1 reads MDHEN; CDR2 reads SYDVKM. The CDR3 runs 13 residues. Trimming left V 7 bases short and J 2 bases short, with 12 bases between. This CDR3 reads CASTQQVTYEQYF. The CDR3 DNA reads as TGTGCCAGCACCCAACAGGTGACCTACGAGCAGTACTTC. Combining the CDR3 with reference TRBV28 and TRBJ2-7 gives the whole variable domain DVKVTQSSRYLVKRTGEKVFLECVQDMDHENMFWYRQDPGLGLRLIYFSYDVKMKEKGDIPEGYSVSREKKERFSLILESASTNQTSMYLCASTQQVTYEQYFGPGTRLTVT.

V gene TRBV18 combines with J gene TRBJ2-1, with 7 bases that match TRBD1. From germline, CDR1 is KGHSH and CDR2 LQKENI. This CDR3 region has 16 residues. V trimming: 2 bases; J trimming: 4 bases; junction bases outside the gene matches: 8. Here the CDR3 reads CASSPFTGTEYNEQFF. The CDR3 nucleotides are TGTGCCAGCTCACCATTTACCGGGACAGAGTACAATGAGCAGTTCTTC. The whole variable domain, remainder taken from reference TRBV18 and TRBJ2-1, is NAGVMQNPRHLVRRRGQEARLRCSPMKGHSHVYWYRQLPEEGLKFMVYLQKENIIDESGMPKERFSAEFPKEGPSILRIQQVVRGDSAAYFCASSPFTGTEYNEQFFGPGTRLTVL.

The chain uses TRBV4-1 and TRBJ1-4; D is unclear. Deletions cut 2 bases from V and 8 bases from J, with 15 bases between. This CDR3 comprises 15 residues. Looked up from germline, CDR1 is MGHRA and CDR2 is YSYEKL. CDR3 DNA sequence: TGCGCCAGCAGCCAATCGGGAGCTCCGGCGGAAAAACTGTTTTTT. This encodes CASSQSGAPAEKLFF.

This chain connects TRBV27 to TRBJ1-1; 9 nucleotides line up with TRBD1. Germline CDR1 reads MNHEY; CDR2 reads SMNVEV (reference sequence). CDR3 length equals 14 residues. Trimming at V came to 3 bases and at J to 6 bases, leaving 5 bases not matched to a gene. CDR3 sequence (DNA): TGTGCCAGCAGTTTGTGGACAGGGGCCCCTGAAGCTTTCTTT. This gives the protein CASSLWTGAPEAFF.

CDR3 protein: CASSFSTPDTGELFF. The CDR3 nucleotides are TGCGCCAGCAGCTTCAGTACACCGGACACCGGGGAGCTGTTTTTT. The genes are TRBV5-1 and TRBJ2-2; D gene uncertain. CDR1 and CDR2 from the germline V gene are SGHRS and YFSETQ. The CDR3 runs to 15 residues. Trimming cost V 2 bases and J 3 bases, with 11 bases left between them. The entire variable domain, with the rest obtained from reference TRBV5-1 and TRBJ2-2, is as follows: KAGVTQTPRYLIKTRGQQVTLSCSPISGHRSVSWYQQTPGQGLQFLFEYFSETQRNKGNFPGRFSGRQFSNSRSEMNVSTLELGDSALYLCASSFSTPDTGELFFGEGSRLTVL.

This clone was detected once. The chain joins TRBV15 to TRBJ2-7; 8 nucleotides agree with TRBD2. This CDR3 contains 17 residues. V gave up 0 bases and J gave up 2 bases; unmatched junction bases: 9. In germline, CDR1 is LNHNV, CDR2 YYDKDF (reference sequence). In DNA, the CDR3 is TGTGCCACCAGCAGAGATCGGAGTTACGGGAGGGCCTACGAGCAGTACTTC. Protein sequence: CATSRDRSYGRAYEQYF.

The chain employs TRBV6-1 and TRBJ1-4; no firm D call. The CDR3 has 13 residues. Germline V gene lookup returns CDR1 MNHNS and CDR2 SASEGT. V dropped 6 bases and J dropped 3 bases, with 8 bases sitting between them. The CDR3 region is CASRLDPNEKLFF. As DNA, the CDR3 is TGTGCCAGCAGACTCGATCCTAATGAAAAACTGTTTTTT.

The rearrangement joins TRBV28 to TRBJ2-2; D possibly uses TRBD1 or TRBD2 (5 bases each). V lost 1 base and J 6 bases, leaving 6 bases between the germline ends. The CDR3 is 13 residues long. Germline lookup yields CDR1 MDHEN and CDR2 SYDVKM. The CDR3 DNA sequence: TGTGCCAGCAGTTTATCGGGGCCCGGGGAGCTGTTTTTT. Translating it yields CASSLSGPGELFF.

The chain couples TRBV11-2 to TRBJ2-2; TRBD2 matches 10 bases. The CDR3 consists of 14 residues. V shed 7 bases, J shed 6 bases, and the junction held 5 bases outside the gene matches. Per germline, CDR1 SGHAT and CDR2 FQNNGV. The chain's CDR3 is CASIRAGGAGELFF. The CDR3 nucleotides are TGTGCCAGCATCAGAGCGGGAGGGGCCGGGGAGCTGTTTTTT.

This clone was counted many times. V gene TRBV18 combines with J gene TRBJ1-1; TRBD1 agrees at 8 bases. Germline V gene sequence: CDR1 KGHSH, CDR2 LQKENI. The CDR3 loop spans 14 amino acids. V lost 3 bases to trimming and J lost 7 bases; unmatched junction nucleotides: 7. The CDR3 DNA reads as TGTGCCAGCTCACCCCAGGGGGCGCCGGTTGAAGCTTTCTTT. It is translated as CASSPQGAPVEAFF.

The CDR3 here is CASSLAVLREQYF. The CDR3 nucleotides are TGTGCCAGCAGCTTAGCGGTTCTAAGAGAGCAGTACTTC. This chain uses TRBV7-2 with TRBJ2-7; no clear D gene. Per the germline V gene, CDR1 is SGHTA and CDR2 is FQGNSA. Trimming shortened V by 0 bases and J by 7 bases, and 10 bases separated the two germline ends. This CDR3 has 13 amino acids.

V and J are TRBV5-1 and TRBJ2-7, with 7 bases matching TRBD2. The V segment lost 4 bases and the J segment 4 bases; nucleotides outside the gene matches: 11. The CDR3 has 15 amino acids. From germline, CDR1 is SGHRS and CDR2 YFSETQ. The CDR3 DNA is TGCGCCAGCAGCCCCCGGACTAGTCAGATTTACGAGCAGTACTTC. Translation: CASSPRTSQIYEQYF.

The V and J genes are TRBV30 and TRBJ2-7; D gene uncertain. V was trimmed by 2 bases and J by 2 bases, leaving 10 bases between them. The CDR3 runs to 13 residues. Germline V lookup: CDR1 GTSNPN, CDR2 SVGIG (reference sequence). CDR3 sequence: CAWSLSSPYEQYF. Here the CDR3 DNA reads TGTGCCTGGAGTCTCAGCTCCCCCTACGAGCAGTACTTC.

V usage is TRBV28 and J usage is TRBJ1-1; D is uncertain. Looked up from germline, CDR1 is MDHEN and CDR2 is SYDVKM. V lost 6 bases and J lost 6, with 14 bases in between. This CDR3 comprises 13 residues. CDR3 in amino acids: CASRQSDMSEAFF. Here the CDR3 DNA reads TGTGCCAGCAGACAGAGCGACATGTCTGAAGCTTTCTTT.

This chain uses TRBV27 with TRBJ1-2, with D perhaps matching TRBD1 (6 bases). The V end was cut by 7 bases, the J end by 4 bases, with 13 bases between. This CDR3 comprises 13 residues. Per the germline V gene, CDR1 is MNHEY and CDR2 is SMNVEV (reference sequence). The DNA for the CDR3 is TGTGCCAGCACAGGGACACATTCCTATGGCTACACCTTC. Its protein is CASTGTHSYGYTF.

This clone was found a few times. The rearrangement links TRBV7-8 to TRBJ1-1; weak D call: TRBD1 (5 bases). The V gene's germline CDR1 is SGHVS and CDR2 FQNEAQ. The CDR3 covers 12 residues. V dropped 5 bases and J dropped 5 bases, with 9 bases sitting between them. The CDR3 spells CASSRGGTEAFF. The CDR3 region has the DNA TGTGCCAGCAGCCGGGGGGGGACTGAAGCTTTCTTT.

The chain recombines TRBV6-1 with TRBJ2-3, with D unresolved. The germline V gene has CDR1 MNHNS and CDR2 SASEGT. CDR3 length: 11 amino acids. The ends were cut back, 9 bases at V and 2 bases at J, with 6 bases in the middle. CDR3 DNA: TGTGCCAGTTGCGACACAGATACGCAGTATTTT. Translating gives CASCDTDTQYF.

This clone was seen more than once but under ten times. V gene TRBV6-5 combines with J gene TRBJ1-1; possibly TRBD1 for D (5 bases). Germline assignment: CDR1 MNHEY and CDR2 SVGAGI. The CDR3 spans 16 residues. Between the trimmed V and J ends, which lost 0 bases and 0 bases, there was a span of 11 bases. CDR3 amino acids: CASSYSFGALNTEAFF. The CDR3 region has the DNA TGTGCCAGCAGTTACTCGTTCGGGGCTCTGAACACTGAAGCTTTCTTT.

The chain couples TRBV6-4 to TRBJ2-3, with D perhaps given as TRBD1 or TRBD2 (5 bases each). V shed 6 bases and J shed 8 bases, with 15 bases lying between them. This CDR3 is built from 13 residues. The germline V gene encodes CDR1 MRHNA and CDR2 SNTAGT. The CDR3, as DNA: TGTGCCAGCAGCGGGACCTTCCAGTCTACGCAGTATTTT. Protein product: CASSGTFQSTQYF.

This chain connects TRBV6-6 to TRBJ1-2; D may be TRBD1 (5 bases). Looked up from germline, CDR1 is MNHNY and CDR2 is SVGAGI (reference sequence). CDR3 length: 13 amino acids. V lost 0 bases and J lost 8, with 10 bases in between. The CDR3 region is CASSYSTERGYTF. Written as DNA, the CDR3 is TGTGCCAGCAGTTACTCGACAGAGCGGGGCTACACCTTC.

This sequence joins TRBV9 and TRBJ2-2, with a weak D call TRBD1 (6 bases). The V gene lost 9 bases and the J gene lost 0 bases, with 12 bases spanning the gap. CDR3 size: 14 residues. CDR1 is SGDLS and CDR2 is YYNGEE in the germline V gene. CDR3 residues: CATAWGPNTGELFF. The DNA of the CDR3 is TGTGCCACCGCATGGGGGCCGAACACCGGGGAGCTGTTTTTT.

The chain uses TRBV7-9 and TRBJ2-2; D is uncertain. V gave up 7 bases and J gave up 2 bases, with 14 bases separating them. This CDR3 is 15 amino acids long. CDR1 and CDR2 (germline): SEHNR, FQNEAQ (reference sequence). The chain's CDR3 is CASTTYGVNTGELFF. The CDR3 DNA follows: TGTGCCAGCACGACCTATGGGGTAAACACCGGGGAGCTGTTTTTT.

This clone has more than one count but fewer than ten. The chain carries TRBV2 and TRBJ2-7; D may be TRBD2 (6 bases). Trimming took 7 bases from V and 3 from J, leaving 10 bases between them. This CDR3 comprises 12 residues. Germline CDR1 is SNHLY and CDR2 is FYNNEI. The CDR3 region has the DNA TGTGCCAGCACCGGGACTGTCTACGAGCAGTACTTC. Translating it yields CASTGTVYEQYF.

The gene calls are TRBV5-6 and TRBJ1-2; the D is unclear. CDR3 size: 13 residues. The germline CDR1 and CDR2 sequences are SGHDT and YYEEEE. The V gene lost 2 bases and the J gene lost 7 bases, with 12 bases spanning the gap. The CDR3 nucleotides are TGTGCCAGCAGCTTCTCCGAGATCTCTGGCTACACCTTC. This translates into CASSFSEISGYTF.

The chain couples TRBV28 to TRBJ1-3; unclear D gene. The ends were cut back, 4 bases at V and 7 bases at J, with 11 bases in the middle. This CDR3 comprises 13 residues. The germline CDR1 and CDR2 sequences are MDHEN and SYDVKM. The CDR3 nucleotides are TGTGCCAGCAGTTCCTATGACCTTAACACCATATATTTT. Translation: CASSSYDLNTIYF.